A selection of T cell receptor beta chains follows, all from one sample in a study of Ad26.COV2.S vaccination and SARS-CoV-2 variants. Profiled with immunoSEQ multiplex PCR; TCRdb holds only in-frame clones, not every one. Of hundreds of thousands of clones in the sample, approximately 88% were seen once. Here the sequenced sample was peripheral blood, taken in a trial of Ad26.COV2.S vaccine versus placebo. Receptor source: a person between 18 and 65 years old who received the Ad26.COV2.S COVID-19 vaccine or a placebo. The conserved cysteine and the conserved F or W are not part of the CDR3 here. The order of the fields is V gene, CDR3 length, CDR3 protein.

TRBV5-6	13	ASSFFTQGSYEQY
TRBV9	12	ASSPLSGANVLT
TRBV7-2	11	ASSLQAGDEQY
TRBV30	13	AWSAGEATNEKLF
TRBV7-8	11	ASSPAGDTEAF
TRBV10-3	12	AIRGDNSGNTIY
TRBV18	13	ASSPGTGGGETQY
TRBV6-1	10	ASSDPTSGQF
TRBV3-1/TRBV3-2	13	ASTRGGTRGNEQF
TRBV18	13	ASSRPGAGGTEAF
TRBV10-1	12	ASGRGQGWDEQY
TRBV7-2	11	ASSLASDGELF
TRBV6-5	11	ASSYSGQETQY
TRBV11-2	14	ASSPWTSGSLAEQF
TRBV12-5	13	ASGRTSGGYNEQF
TRBV19	14	ASSIDQVGGTGELF
TRBV30	9	AWSIADTQY
TRBV9	14	ASSVFPGQGGDEQF
TRBV2	10	ASRSSAYGYT
TRBV10-3	15	AISSSTGKGGTDTQY
TRBV19	12	ASGAVANTGELF
TRBV16	12	ASSQFKGNTEAF
TRBV7-9	11	ASSAGTGTEAF
TRBV20-1	9	SMVVAAEQY
TRBV19	13	ASSIEPLSYNEQF
TRBV30	11	AWSWDRGNTIY
TRBV19	13	ASSIDGQAAYGYT
TRBV7-2	14	ASSLGAGGPFYEQY
TRBV11-2	15	ASSIGLALSGANVLT
TRBV5-6	14	ASSLRTGPSNQPQH
TRBV4-1	15	ASSLLWTATTNEKLF
TRBV24-1	14	ATSDPGTMNTGELF
TRBV19	10	ASSIGGETQY
TRBV30	13	AWSDGQGTYNEQF
TRBV10-3	10	AISQGEETQY
TRBV5-1	13	ASSGTSGTHNEQF
TRBV18	11	ASSPSLRDTQY
TRBV18	14	ASSLFPQVLNQPQH
TRBV7-9	10	SGTSSYNEQF
TRBV7-2	13	ASSFLFVNTGELF
TRBV12-5	14	ASGIGGATYTGELF
TRBV19	15	ASSIDPSQSLNQPQH
TRBV6-6	13	ASSYLRTGSKPQH
TRBV21-1	11	ASSRQGYTEAF
TRBV6-2/TRBV6-3	14	ASSRRTSGRYNEQF
TRBV10-1	11	ASSESGNTEAF
TRBV2	12	ASRRGLSNQPQH
TRBV13	12	ASSWTGYSYEQY
TRBV5-1	11	ASSLEGGDTQY
TRBV6-5	11	ASSAGQSYGYT
TRBV5-1	12	ASTRTGVPYEQY
TRBV10-3	10	AISFEGNEQF
TRBV19	12	ASSIGQSNEKLF
TRBV24-1	11	ATHLREEGEQY
TRBV10-3	12	ATTSPPRNNEQF
TRBV18	15	ASSPFRGDSSYNEQF
TRBV2	12	ASRGDRGGYGYT